The 29 T cell receptor beta chains given below trace back to one sample, sequenced in a study of Graves' ophthalmopathy and Graves' hyperthyroidism. From RNA, the CDR3 regions of TCR beta chains were amplified and sequenced. Following a first-round RT-PCR that used HTBI primers, a second-round multiplex PCR was carried out. TCRdb fed the multiplex PCR reads into MiXCR, producing one record per CDR3 protein. The sample has 1 million to 1.3 million distinct CDR3 sequences; about two fifths are singletons. Material: peripheral blood or thyroid tissue (not recorded which). These receptors originate from an adult man with Graves' hyperthyroidism.

This chain joins TRBV5-1 and TRBJ2-7; 10 nucleotides line up with TRBD1. V gave up 5 bases and J gave up 5 bases; unmatched junction bases: 16. The CDR3 length is 17 residues. The germline V gene has CDR1 SGHRS and CDR2 YFSETQ. The DNA of the CDR3 is TGCGCCAGCAGGTGGACAGGGGGTCCCTCGTCCTACGACGAGCAGTACTTC. Translating gives CASRWTGGPSSYDEQYF.

The table lists this clonotype with many counts. The rearrangement links TRBV7-8 to TRBJ2-6; D is unclear. The CDR3 totals 15 residues. Per germline, CDR1 SGHVS and CDR2 FQNEAQ. V lost 1 base and J 2 bases, leaving 6 bases between the germline ends. DNA of the CDR3: TGTGCCAGCAGCTTAGGTGAACCTGGGGCCAACGTCCTGACTTTC. This gives the protein CASSLGEPGANVLTF.

This clonotype was counted many times. J is TRBJ2-2 and V is TRBV9; 8 nucleotides match TRBD1. V gave up 3 bases and J gave up 3 bases; unmatched junction bases: 4. Germline lookup yields CDR1 SGDLS and CDR2 YYNGEE. The CDR3 covers 15 residues. The CDR3 nucleotides are TGTGCCAGCAGCGCCCGGACAGGGTACACCGGGGAGCTGTTTTTT. It yields the protein CASSARTGYTGELFF.

To note about this clonotype: A much more abundant neighbour one base away suggests this may be a read error. The rearrangement uses TRBV7-3 and TRBJ2-7, with 8 bases lining up with TRBD2. The CDR3 extends over 15 amino acids. J was trimmed by 5 bases and V by 6 bases; bases with no gene match: 12. The V gene's germline CDR1 is SGHTA and CDR2 FQGTGA. The CDR3 loop is CASSAGGGGTHEQYF. The CDR3 region has the DNA TGTGCCAGCAGTGCCGGTGGCGGGGGGACCCACGAGCAGTACTTC. Full variable domain (missing parts from reference TRBV7-3 and TRBJ2-7): GAGVSQTPSNKVTEKGKYVELRCDPISGHTALYWYRQSLGQGPEFLIYFQGTGAADDSGLPNDRFFAVRPEGSVSTLKIQRTERGDSAVYLCASSAGGGGTHEQYFGPGTRLTVT.

This clonotype was counted many times. This chain connects TRBV19 to TRBJ1-1; 8 bases are shared with TRBD1. With 5 bases clipped from V and 6 bases from J, the junction kept 5 bases outside the gene matches. CDR1 and CDR2 (germline): LNHDA, SQIVND (reference sequence). The CDR3 is made up of 13 amino acids. As DNA, the CDR3 is TGTGCCAGTAGTTTAACAGGGGGACCTGAAGCTTTCTTT. It yields the protein CASSLTGGPEAFF.

The chain recombines TRBV29-1 with TRBJ2-7; tentatively, D is TRBD1 (7 bases). The DNA end lines up better with TRBJ2-1; the J call may be wrong. The CDR3 is 15 amino acids. Germline values: CDR1 SQVTM, CDR2 ANQGSEA. The CDR3 loop is CSVELASRGASEQFF. The CDR3 coding sequence is TGCAGCGTTGAATTGGCTAGCAGGGGGGCCAGTGAGCAGTTCTTC.

This clonotype was seen only a few times. The chain employs TRBV4-1 and TRBJ1-3; D remains unclear. Looked up from germline, CDR1 is MGHRA and CDR2 is YSYEKL. The V end was cut by 5 bases, the J end by 0 bases, with 11 bases between. This CDR3 is 15 amino acids long. The CDR3 DNA reads as TGCGCCAGCAGCGTATCATGGGGCTCTGGAAACACCATATATTTT. Its translation: CASSVSWGSGNTIYF.

This clonotype has at least ten counts. The rearrangement links TRBV29-1 to TRBJ1-5, with D possibly being TRBD1 (5 bases). Germline V gene sequence: CDR1 SQVTM, CDR2 ANQGSEA. The CDR3 extends over 15 amino acids. V gave up 7 bases and J gave up 0 bases, with 16 bases separating them. The CDR3 protein is CSAIGHYASNQPQHF. CDR3 nucleotide sequence: TGCAGCGCCATTGGACACTATGCTAGCAATCAGCCCCAGCATTTT.

This clonotype has more than one count but fewer than ten. The chain has TRBV7-9 and TRBJ2-2, with 9 bases matching TRBD1. Germline trimming cut 5 bases from V and 0 bases from J; bases unmatched to any gene: 10. CDR1 is SEHNR, CDR2 FQNEAQ, per germline (reference sequence). This CDR3 has 18 residues. This CDR3 is CASSPPGDRASNTGELFF. CDR3 nucleotides: TGTGCCAGCAGCCCCCCCGGGGACAGGGCCTCGAACACCGGGGAGCTGTTTTTT.

Notes on this clonotype: Sequence at one end of the junction differs from germline and may be a read error. This chain uses TRBV20-1 with TRBJ2-3, with 14 bases that match TRBD2. Germline V gene sequence: CDR1 DFQATT, CDR2 SNEGSKA (reference sequence). This CDR3 contains 12 residues. The CDR3 sequence: CSASPTSGRDAF. CDR3 DNA sequence: TGCAGTGCTAGCCCGACTAGCGGGAGGGATGCTTTT.

V and J are TRBV20-1 and TRBJ1-5, with D tentatively TRBD1 (5 bases). CDR1 DFQATT and CDR2 SNEGSKA come from the germline V gene (reference sequence). The CDR3 covers 15 residues. V gave up 5 bases and J gave up 14 bases, with 28 bases separating them. This CDR3 reads CSADGRLQERSYEHF. CDR3 DNA sequence: TGCAGTGCTGACGGGCGCCTACAGGAACGGTCCTACGAGCATTTT.

The rearrangement links TRBV7-8 to TRBJ1-1, with a weak D call TRBD1 (5 bases). V lost 4 bases, J lost 1 base, and 16 bases lay in between. Germline-derived CDR1 and CDR2 are SGHVS and FQNEAQ. CDR3 size: 16 residues. The CDR3 DNA reads TGTGCCAGCAGCTCCCAAGGGGAGAGTCGGAACACTGAAGCTTTCTTT. Amino acids: CASSSQGESRNTEAFF.

The V call is TRBV7-2, the J call TRBJ2-7, with TRBD2 matching 7 bases. CDR3 length equals 15 residues. With V trimmed by 5 bases and J by 3 bases, 10 bases remained unmatched. CDR1 and CDR2 (germline): SGHTA, FQGNSA. The CDR3, as DNA: TGTGCCAGCAGCCCCAAGGCAGCGGGGAACTACGAGCAGTACTTC. This gives the protein CASSPKAAGNYEQYF.

This clonotype occurred many times. The genes are TRBV14 and TRBJ1-6; D is uncertain. From germline, CDR1 is SGHDN and CDR2 FVKESK. V gave up 5 bases and J gave up 3 bases, with 5 bases separating them. The CDR3 totals 13 residues. The CDR3 sequence is CASSVNYNSPLHF. The CDR3 bases are TGTGCCAGCAGCGTGAACTATAATTCACCCCTCCACTTT.

The CDR3 DNA is TGCGCCAGCAGCCAAGCAGGGTTTCCGAACTATGGCTACACCTTC. Protein: CASSQAGFPNYGYTF. The chain combines TRBV4-3 with TRBJ1-2, with a possible D match to TRBD1 (5 bases). CDR1 is LGHNA and CDR2 is YSLEER in the germline V gene. The CDR3 is made up of 15 amino acids. The V end was cut by 1 base, the J end by 2 bases, with 11 bases between.

This clonotype was recorded a few times. V is TRBV7-3 and J is TRBJ1-6; 8 positions match TRBD1. The CDR3 extends over 17 amino acids. Trimming removed 5 bases from V and 5 bases from J; junction bases left unmatched: 11. In germline, CDR1 is SGHTA, CDR2 FQGTGA. The CDR3 bases are TGTGCCAGCAGCCAAGTCGTGGGACAGGTGAATAATTCACCCCTCCACTTT. It translates to CASSQVVGQVNNSPLHF.

The rearrangement links TRBV4-3 to TRBJ1-4, with D perhaps TRBD1 (5 bases). Trimming shortened V by 4 bases and J by 4 bases, and 16 bases separated the two germline ends. Germline loops: CDR1 LGHNA, CDR2 YSLEER. This CDR3 comprises 16 residues. Here the CDR3 reads CASSRTGTDYNEKLFF. The CDR3 DNA is TGCGCCAGCAGCCGGACCGGGACGGATTATAATGAAAAACTGTTTTTT.

This clonotype was observed at least ten times. V usage is TRBV20-1 and J usage is TRBJ2-5; 10 bases line up with TRBD2. CDR3 length: 13 residues. Germline V lookup: CDR1 DFQATT, CDR2 SNEGSKA (reference sequence). J was trimmed by 5 bases and V by 6 bases; bases with no gene match: 6. Here the CDR3 reads CSAKAGGRETQYF. The CDR3 nucleotides read TGCAGTGCAAAAGCGGGAGGGCGGGAGACCCAGTACTTC.

The chain uses TRBV12-3 or TRBV12-4 and TRBJ1-2; 9 bases are a match to TRBD1. V dropped 3 bases and J dropped 5; count of bases not matched to a gene: 4. The CDR3 runs to 14 residues. The CDR3, as DNA: TGTGCCAGCAGTTTTAGGGACAGGGCGTATGGCTACACCTTC. Translated: CASSFRDRAYGYTF.

This clonotype was seen a few times. CDR3 region: CAISPTSGRVGTYEQYF. The CDR3 nucleotides are TGTGCCATCAGTCCGACTAGCGGGAGGGTCGGAACCTACGAGCAGTACTTC. This chain connects TRBV10-3 to TRBJ2-7; the match to TRBD2 covers 14 bases. The CDR3 has 17 residues. Germline V gene data show CDR1 as ENHRY and CDR2 as SYGVKD. Germline trimming cut 5 bases from V and 2 bases from J; bases unmatched to any gene: 8.

The chain links TRBV6-6 to TRBJ1-5; TRBD1 agrees at 7 bases. J lost 8 bases, V lost 6 bases, and 7 bases had no gene match. The CDR3 is made up of 13 amino acids. Germline loops: CDR1 MNHNY, CDR2 SVGAGI (reference sequence). In nucleotides, the CDR3 is TGTGCCAGCAGGAGACAGGGTCGTGAGCCCCAGCATTTT. This encodes CASRRQGREPQHF.

This clonotype appeared a few times. This chain uses TRBV5-1 with TRBJ2-7, with a tentative D call TRBD2 (5 bases). This CDR3 has 14 residues. Germline CDR1 SGHRS, CDR2 YFSETQ. V was cut by 2 bases and J by 3 bases, with 12 bases left in between. CDR3 in DNA: TGCGCCAGCAGCTTTGAGGGTTCCATCTACGAGCAGTACTTC. The encoded protein is CASSFEGSIYEQYF.

On this clonotype itself: Because the CDR3 is missing its conserved closing phenylalanine or tryptophan, this is likely a read error. The DNA is omitted, as the CDR3 cannot be located on it reliably, and the CDR3 follows TCRdb's listing. J is TRBJ1-1 and V is TRBV10-3. The CDR3 spans 9 residues, counting both ends. CDR1 is ENHRY, CDR2 SYGVKD, per germline. CDR3 residues: CAISESGSR.

The gene calls are TRBV4-3 and TRBJ2-6, with 10 bases identical to TRBD1. The CDR3 has 19 amino acids. V shed 3 bases and J 0 bases; nucleotides not matched to a gene: 8. The germline V gene has CDR1 LGHNA and CDR2 YSLEER. The CDR3 nucleotides are TGCGCCAGCAGCCAGGGACCCGGGACAGGGGCCTCTGGGGCCAACGTCCTGACTTTC. Translation gives CASSQGPGTGASGANVLTF.

This clonotype appeared a single time. The gene calls are TRBV7-8 and TRBJ2-2; 9 bases are shared with TRBD1. The CDR3 consists of 16 residues. CDR1 is SGHVS and CDR2 is FQNEAQ in the germline V gene. The trim removed 6 bases at V and 4 bases at J, leaving 9 bases unmatched. CDR3 nucleotides: TGTGCCAGCAGTTGGGGGGGGGACAGGGTCACCGGGGAGCTGTTTTTT. It encodes CASSWGGDRVTGELFF.

This rearrangement joins TRBV7-9 to TRBJ2-5; TRBD2 is a possible D gene (5 bases). The germline V gene encodes CDR1 SEHNR and CDR2 FQNEAQ (reference sequence). V lost 2 bases and J 4 bases, leaving 14 bases between the germline ends. The CDR3 extends over 15 amino acids. CDR3 sequence (DNA): TGTGCCAGCAGCTTAAACTGGGGAGAGGGAGAGACCCAGTACTTC. This encodes CASSLNWGEGETQYF.

The chain couples TRBV7-2 to TRBJ1-1; D might be TRBD1 (5 bases). The CDR3 has 16 residues. Trimming shortened V by 5 bases and J by 1 base, and 17 bases separated the two germline ends. In germline, CDR1 is SGHTA, CDR2 FQGNSA. This CDR3 is CASSARAGAKNTEAFF. For the CDR3, the DNA is TGTGCCAGCAGCGCACGCGCCGGGGCGAAGAACACTGAAGCTTTCTTT.

This clonotype appeared many times. The DNA for the CDR3 is TGCAGTGCTAGTTTGAGGGACGGTGGAACATATAGCAATCAGCCCCAGCATTTT. Residues: CSASLRDGGTYSNQPQHF. The chain joins TRBV20-1 to TRBJ1-5; a possible D gene is TRBD1 (5 bases). V shed 3 bases and J shed 0 bases, with 21 bases lying between them. The CDR3 spans 18 residues. Germline CDR1 reads DFQATT; CDR2 reads SNEGSKA (reference sequence).

The table lists this clonotype with a count of one. Here the CDR3 omits its conserved ending phenylalanine or tryptophan, so a read error is the likely source. The DNA is omitted, as the CDR3 cannot be located on it reliably, and the CDR3 follows TCRdb's listing. V gene TRBV24-1 combines with J gene TRBJ1-5. The CDR3 totals 8 residues, both ends included. Germline CDR1 reads KGHDR; CDR2 reads SFDVKD. Here the CDR3 reads CAISDVMG.